This T cell receptor beta chain appears in the sequencing data of a study of identical twins. Per germline, CDR1 MNHEY and CDR2 SVGAGI. Trimming took off 0 bases at V and 2 bases at J, with 9 bases between the two ends. This CDR3 contains 15 residues. This clonotype has only a few counts. What it binds is not known. Each CDR3 protein gets one entry after TCRdb re-called the 5' RACE reads with MiXCR. The data show roughly 1.6 million distinct CDR3 sequences, about 31% seen once. Findings of the study overall: High-abundance cord blood beta clonotypes had fewer insertions; memory repertoires showed none.

Sequenced: cord blood. This TCR was recovered from a newborn girl in good health. The rearrangement uses TRBV6-5 and TRBJ2-3; D unresolved. The CDR3 reads CASSYSMAVTDTQYF. The CDR3 DNA reads as TGTGCCAGCAGTTACTCGATGGCTGTCACAGATACGCAGTATTTT.